This passage covers 27 T cell receptor beta chains from one sample sequenced in a study of blood T cell repertoires in COVID-19. Clones were read by immunoSEQ multiplex PCR, and TCRdb kept only the in-frame ones, dropping some. The repertoire consists of some 140,000 clones, with about 85% occurring once and the leading ten covering 0.63%. Sequenced sample: peripheral blood. The receptors originated from a man aged 60 to 75 with COVID-19, enrolled during active disease.

As concerns this clone: The junction shows a germline mismatch at one end, possibly a read error. The chain's CDR3 is CASSLQGFGQFYQETQYF. The DNA of the CDR3 is TGTGCTAGCAGCCTCCAGGGGTTTGGTCAGTTTTACCAAGAGACCCAGTACTTC. The chain is built from TRBV7-7 and TRBJ2-5; the D gene is possibly TRBD1 (6 bases). In germline, CDR1 is SSHAT, CDR2 FNYEAQ (reference sequence). The CDR3 consists of 18 residues.

The V and J genes are TRBV7-2 and TRBJ1-3; the D is unclear. This CDR3 contains 14 residues. V lost 2 bases, J lost 2 bases, and 7 bases lay in between. CDR1 SGHTA and CDR2 FQGNSA come from the germline V gene. The DNA for the CDR3 is TGTGCCAGCAGCTTAACTTCGGCTGGAAACACCATATATTTT. It codes for CASSLTSAGNTIYF.

The genes are TRBV7-8 and TRBJ2-1, with TRBD2 as a possible D gene (6 bases). Germline V gene lookup returns CDR1 SGHVS and CDR2 FQNEAQ. This CDR3 has 15 residues. Trimming took off 1 base at V and 9 bases at J, with 16 bases between the two ends. CDR3 nucleotides: TGTGCCAGCAGCTTAGGGGCCTCGGGAGCGGGTGAGCAGTTCTTC. Its protein product is CASSLGASGAGEQFF. Using reference TRBV7-8 and TRBJ2-1 for the parts outside the CDR3, the full variable domain is GAGVSQSPRYKVAKRGQDVALRCDPISGHVSLFWYQQALGQGPEFLTYFQNEAQLDKSGLPSDRFFAERPEGSVSTLKIQRTQQEDSAVYLCASSLGASGAGEQFFGPGTRLTVL.

This clone has a single count. In DNA, the CDR3 is TGTGCCACCGGGAGGGGCGCGGGCGGGGAGCTGTTTTTT. Its translation: CATGRGAGGELFF. V and J are TRBV2 and TRBJ2-2; 8 bases align to TRBD2. After removal of 10 bases from V and 7 bases from J, the junction contained 8 bases not matched to a gene. The CDR3 totals 13 residues. Per germline, CDR1 SNHLY and CDR2 FYNNEI.

This clone has only one observation. The CDR3 DNA follows: TGTGCCAGTAGTGAGTCCCCTAGGGACAGGGCCTCCTACGAGCAGTACTTC. This codes for CASSESPRDRASYEQYF. The rearrangement joins TRBV19 to TRBJ2-7; 9 positions agree with TRBD1. The CDR3 spans 17 residues. The germline gives CDR1 LNHDA, CDR2 SQIVND (reference sequence). The V gene end was trimmed by 5 bases and the J gene end by 0 bases; junction bases not matched to a gene: 11.

The genes are TRBV27 and TRBJ1-5, with TRBD1 matching over 7 bases. This CDR3 is built from 15 residues. Trimming took 5 bases from V and 7 from J; bases not matched to a gene: 11. From germline, CDR1 is MNHEY and CDR2 SMNVEV (reference sequence). The CDR3: CASSPWGQSEQPQHF. DNA of the CDR3: TGTGCCAGCAGTCCCTGGGGACAGTCAGAACAGCCCCAGCATTTT.

In this sample, this clone turned up a few times. The chain employs TRBV11-2 and TRBJ2-1, with 10 bases identical to TRBD2. The CDR3 loop spans 18 amino acids. Germline V gives CDR1 SGHAT, CDR2 FQNNGV. Trimming took 5 bases from V and 8 from J; bases not matched to a gene: 18. The CDR3: CASSPRASGRSRPDEQFF. CDR3 nucleotide sequence: TGTGCCAGCAGCCCTAGGGCTAGCGGGAGATCGCGGCCAGATGAGCAGTTCTTC.

This clone appeared a single time. This rearrangement joins TRBV4-3 to TRBJ2-7; no clear D. Between the trimmed V and J ends, which lost 1 base and 7 bases, there was a span of 20 bases. The V gene's germline CDR1 is LGHNA and CDR2 YSLEER. The CDR3 has 16 residues. This CDR3 reads CASSQGVGARPYEQYF. The DNA for the CDR3 is TGCGCCAGCAGCCAAGGGGTCGGAGCTCGGCCGTATGAGCAGTACTTC.

V gene TRBV6-5 combines with J gene TRBJ1-2; TRBD1 matches 9 bases. The V gene's germline CDR1 is MNHEY and CDR2 SVGAGI. The CDR3 totals 13 residues. The trim removed 5 bases at V and 8 bases at J, leaving 6 bases unmatched. The CDR3 protein is CASSPGQGKGYTF. For the CDR3, the DNA is TGTGCCAGCAGTCCGGGACAGGGTAAAGGCTACACCTTC.

The V and J genes are TRBV5-6 and TRBJ2-1; 10 nucleotides agree with TRBD2. Trimming at V came to 2 bases and at J to 5 bases, leaving 10 bases not matched to a gene. This CDR3 comprises 17 residues. The germline gives CDR1 SGHDT, CDR2 YYEEEE. CDR3 DNA sequence: TGTGCCAGCAGCTTAATATTAAGCGGGGGGGTTAACAATGAGCAGTTCTTC. Protein sequence: CASSLILSGGVNNEQFF.

The chain recombines TRBV24-1 with TRBJ2-4; 7 bases are shared with TRBD1. The V segment lost 2 bases and the J segment 16 bases; nucleotides outside the gene matches: 13. The CDR3 has 14 residues. Germline values: CDR1 KGHDR, CDR2 SFDVKD. Written as DNA, the CDR3 is TGTGCCACCAGTGATTCCACGAACAGGGGACAACAATACTTC. Its protein is CATSDSTNRGQQYF.

The chain employs TRBV4-2 and TRBJ1-3; the match to TRBD1 covers 7 bases. There are 19 residues in the CDR3. Germline V gene data show CDR1 as LGHNA and CDR2 as YNFKEQ. The J segment lost 3 bases and the V segment lost 0 bases, leaving 14 bases of the junction unmatched. In DNA, the CDR3 is TGTGCCAGCAGCCAAGATTCCGACAGGGTGAAGTTATTTGGAAACACCATATATTTT. Translating gives CASSQDSDRVKLFGNTIYF.

This clone was observed a single time. The chain combines TRBV28 with TRBJ2-5; TRBD1 agrees at 9 bases. The CDR3 is 15 amino acids. Germline V gene data show CDR1 as MDHEN and CDR2 as SYDVKM. The J segment lost 5 bases and the V segment lost 6 bases, leaving 10 bases of the junction unmatched. The CDR3 spells CASSWDRTGEETQYF. The CDR3 bases are TGTGCCAGCAGCTGGGACCGGACAGGGGAGGAGACCCAGTACTTC. Full variable domain (missing parts from reference TRBV28 and TRBJ2-5): DVKVTQSSRYLVKRTGEKVFLECVQDMDHENMFWYRQDPGLGLRLIYFSYDVKMKEKGDIPEGYSVSREKKERFSLILESASTNQTSMYLCASSWDRTGEETQYFGPGTRLLVL.

V usage is TRBV7-2 and J usage is TRBJ2-3; TRBD2 matches at 13 bases. Germline V gives CDR1 SGHTA, CDR2 FQGNSA. The CDR3 is 18 amino acids. V gave up 3 bases and J gave up 3 bases; unmatched junction bases: 9. As DNA, the CDR3 is TGTGCCAGCAGCTTTGCGGTGCGACTAGCGGGGGGTACAGATACGCAGTATTTT. Translated, it gives CASSFAVRLAGGTDTQYF.

As concerns this clone: At the DNA level, this CDR3 is encoded by other sequences in the same sample as well. The chain combines TRBV7-9 with TRBJ2-7; weak D call: TRBD1 (6 bases). Germline V gene lookup returns CDR1 SEHNR and CDR2 FQNEAQ (reference sequence). The CDR3 sequence is 12 residues long. The V and J ends lost 2 bases and 4 bases respectively, with 6 bases between them. CDR3 sequence: CASSLRGYEQYF. The CDR3 DNA follows: TGTGCCAGCAGCTTAAGGGGGTACGAGCAGTACTTC.

The chain joins TRBV3-1 (or the pseudogene TRBV3-2) to TRBJ2-1; TRBD2 aligns across 9 bases. This CDR3 region has 14 residues. CDR1 LGHDT and CDR2 YNNKEL come from the germline V gene (reference sequence). With V trimmed by 4 bases and J by 7 bases, 5 bases remained unmatched. CDR3 nucleotides: TGTGCCAGCAGCCCTAGCGGGACCTGGAATGAGCAGTTCTTC. This translates into CASSPSGTWNEQFF.

The rearrangement uses TRBV29-1 and TRBJ2-7; 9 bases line up with TRBD1. CDR1 and CDR2 (germline): SQVTM, ANQGSEA. V lost 4 bases, J lost 4 bases, and 5 bases stayed unmatched. CDR3 size: 13 residues. CDR3 loop: CSVAPGQGYEQYF. Written as DNA, the CDR3 is TGCAGCGTTGCCCCGGGACAGGGTTACGAGCAGTACTTC.

The genes are TRBV19 and TRBJ2-6, with a possible D match to TRBD1 (6 bases). This CDR3 region has 14 residues. CDR1 is LNHDA and CDR2 is SQIVND in the germline V gene (reference sequence). V dropped 5 bases and J dropped 4 bases, with 9 bases sitting between them. For the CDR3, the DNA is TGTGCCAGTAGTGACAGGCCCGGGGCCAACGTCCTGACTTTC. Protein product: CASSDRPGANVLTF.

This clone appeared a few times. The chain carries TRBV7-9 and TRBJ1-4; no reliable D call. In germline, CDR1 is SEHNR, CDR2 FQNEAQ (reference sequence). The CDR3 loop spans 12 amino acids. V dropped 1 base and J dropped 7 bases, with 4 bases sitting between them. Here the CDR3 reads CASSLVGEKLFF. In DNA form, the CDR3 reads TGTGCCAGCAGCTTAGTCGGTGAAAAACTGTTTTTT.

This clone has a handful of counts. This sequence joins TRBV5-4 and TRBJ1-4, with D hard to call. CDR3 length: 12 amino acids. Per the germline V gene, CDR1 is SGHNT and CDR2 is YYREEE (reference sequence). V lost 4 bases to trimming and J lost 10 bases, with 11 bases between them. The CDR3 here is CASSTNTGKLFF. CDR3 bases: TGTGCCAGCAGCACTAATACTGGAAAACTGTTTTTT.

The CDR3 is CASSQTIQGGLYGYTF. CDR3 coding DNA: TGTGCCAGCAGCCAAACAATACAGGGGGGCCTCTATGGCTACACCTTC. V gene TRBV3-1 (or the pseudogene TRBV3-2) combines with J gene TRBJ1-2; 8 bases agree with TRBD1. The CDR3 totals 16 residues. With 2 bases clipped from V and 4 bases from J, the junction kept 9 bases outside the gene matches. Per the germline V gene, CDR1 is LGHDT and CDR2 is YNNKEL (reference sequence).

On this clone: One junction end does not reproduce the germline sequence, and a read error may be involved. CDR3 region: CASSLGLFETQYF. The CDR3 coding sequence is TGTGCTAGCAGCCTGGGACTTTTCGAGACCCAGTACTTC. The chain employs TRBV7-7 and TRBJ2-5, with D possibly being TRBD2 (6 bases). The CDR3 has 13 amino acids. Looked up from germline, CDR1 is SSHAT and CDR2 is FNYEAQ (reference sequence).

The genes are TRBV2 and TRBJ2-7; possible D gene TRBD2, 6 bases. This CDR3 is built from 14 residues. Germline loops: CDR1 SNHLY, CDR2 FYNNEI. Trimming took off 8 bases at V and 4 bases at J, with 18 bases between the two ends. CDR3 protein: CASVSWGVAYEQYF. The CDR3 region has the DNA TGTGCCAGCGTTTCCTGGGGGGTAGCTTACGAGCAGTACTTC.

The rearrangement uses TRBV6-5 and TRBJ1-1; D may be TRBD1 (6 bases). V lost 2 bases and J 0 bases, leaving 13 bases between the germline ends. CDR1 MNHEY and CDR2 SVGAGI come from the germline V gene. This CDR3 comprises 16 residues. DNA of the CDR3: TGTGCCAGCAGTTACGGGCAGGGGCTTGTGAACACTGAAGCTTTCTTT. Protein sequence: CASSYGQGLVNTEAFF.

The J gene is TRBJ1-1, the V gene TRBV28, with D possibly matching TRBD1 (5 bases). The CDR3 has 14 residues. Germline V gives CDR1 MDHEN, CDR2 SYDVKM. The V end lost 6 bases, the J end lost 4 bases, and 15 bases lay between the germline ends. The CDR3 sequence: CASSRLPGGTEAFF. The CDR3 coding sequence is TGTGCCAGCAGCCGGTTACCGGGGGGCACTGAAGCTTTCTTT.

This chain uses TRBV7-9 with TRBJ2-5; 9 bases line up with TRBD2. V gave up 2 bases and J gave up 4 bases; unmatched junction bases: 2. This CDR3 comprises 14 residues. Germline V CDR1 and CDR2: SEHNR, FQNEAQ (reference sequence). In DNA form, the CDR3 reads TGTGCCAGCAGCTTACTAGCGGGGACAGAGACCCAGTACTTC. It encodes CASSLLAGTETQYF.

This clone has only one observation. The chain employs TRBV11-2 and TRBJ1-2; D not resolved. Trimming removed 6 bases from V and 2 bases from J, with 10 bases in between. This CDR3 is built from 13 residues. Germline CDR1 SGHAT, CDR2 FQNNGV. The CDR3 bases are TGTGCCAGCAGTCCCCACGAGAACTATGGCTACACCTTC. Translation: CASSPHENYGYTF.